The clone carrying this T cell receptor beta chain appeared a few times. Its matching antigen is unknown. Sample time point: newly diagnosed GD, antithyroid drugs for less than 3 months. PBMCs were the source of the RNA used for TCR sequencing. Germline V gene lookup returns CDR1 SEHNR and CDR2 FQNEAQ (reference sequence). V dropped 3 bases and J dropped 2 bases, with 14 bases sitting between them. The CDR3 is 15 residues long. This entry comes from a study of regulatory T cells in long-lasting Graves disease. Building of the TCR beta libraries involved iRepertoire HTBI primers and Arm-PCR of CDR3 regions. TCRdb processed the multiplex PCR reads anew with MiXCR; each CDR3 protein has one entry. The data show around 500,000 distinct CDR3 sequences, around 11% seen once. Study conclusions and caveats: Among persistent patients, a larger number of public clonotypes were shared (around 3,000) than among newly diagnosed patients (around 980).

The same specimen was also included in a second study, on T cells in Graves' hyperthyroidism and ophthalmopathy.

This rearrangement joins TRBV7-9 to TRBJ2-7; either TRBD1 or TRBD2 may supply D (5 bases each). The source material was peripheral blood mononuclear cells (PBMCs), sampled at new diagnosis, from a patient treated with antithyroid drugs. This receptor was obtained from a woman in her twenties or thirties with Graves disease. CDR3 region: CASSFSGAGPYEQYF. The CDR3 bases are TGTGCCAGCAGCTTCAGCGGCGCAGGGCCCTACGAGCAGTACTTC.